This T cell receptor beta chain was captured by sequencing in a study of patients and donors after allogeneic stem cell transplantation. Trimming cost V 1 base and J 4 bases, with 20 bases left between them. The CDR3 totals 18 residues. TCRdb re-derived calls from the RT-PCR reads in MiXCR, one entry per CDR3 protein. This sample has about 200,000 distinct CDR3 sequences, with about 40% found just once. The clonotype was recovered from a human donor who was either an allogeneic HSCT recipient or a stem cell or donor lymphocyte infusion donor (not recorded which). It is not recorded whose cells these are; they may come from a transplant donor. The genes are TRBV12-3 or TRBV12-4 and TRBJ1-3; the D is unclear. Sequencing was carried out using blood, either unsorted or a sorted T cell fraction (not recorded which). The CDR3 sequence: CASSLDLRVRRVGNTIYF. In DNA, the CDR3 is TGTGCCAGCAGTTTAGATCTCCGGGTCAGACGTGTCGGAAACACCATATATTTT.